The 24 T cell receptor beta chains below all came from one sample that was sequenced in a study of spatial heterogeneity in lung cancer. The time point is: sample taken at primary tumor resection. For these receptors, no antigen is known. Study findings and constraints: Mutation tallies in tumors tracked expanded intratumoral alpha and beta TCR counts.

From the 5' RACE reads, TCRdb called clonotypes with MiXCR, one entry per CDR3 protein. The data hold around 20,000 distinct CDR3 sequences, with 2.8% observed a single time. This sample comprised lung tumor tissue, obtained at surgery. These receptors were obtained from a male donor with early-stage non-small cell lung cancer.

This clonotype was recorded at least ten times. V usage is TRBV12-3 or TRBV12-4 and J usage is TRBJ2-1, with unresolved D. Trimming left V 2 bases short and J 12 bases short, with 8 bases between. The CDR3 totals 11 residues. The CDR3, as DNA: TGTGCCAGCAGTTTACTCCTAGGGCAGTTCTTC. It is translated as CASSLLLGQFF.

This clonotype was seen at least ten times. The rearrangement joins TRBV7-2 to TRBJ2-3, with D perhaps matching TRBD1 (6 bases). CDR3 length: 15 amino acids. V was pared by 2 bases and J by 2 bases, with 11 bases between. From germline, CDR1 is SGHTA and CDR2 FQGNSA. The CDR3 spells CASSLQGISTDTQYF. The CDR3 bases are TGTGCCAGCAGCTTACAGGGGATTTCCACAGATACGCAGTATTTT.

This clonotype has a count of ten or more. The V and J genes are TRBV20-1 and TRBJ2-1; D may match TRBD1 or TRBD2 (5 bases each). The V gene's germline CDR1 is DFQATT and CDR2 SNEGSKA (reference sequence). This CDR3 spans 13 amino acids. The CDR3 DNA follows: TGCAGCTTTTGGGACCAGACTTACAATGAGCAGTTCTTC. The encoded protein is CSFWDQTYNEQFF.

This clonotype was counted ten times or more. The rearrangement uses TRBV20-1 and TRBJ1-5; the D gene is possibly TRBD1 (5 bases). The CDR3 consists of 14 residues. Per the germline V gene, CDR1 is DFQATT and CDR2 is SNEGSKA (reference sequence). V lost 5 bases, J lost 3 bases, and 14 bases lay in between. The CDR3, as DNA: TGCAGTGCTGGGGACTGGGGTATCAATCAGCCCCAGCATTTT. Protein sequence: CSAGDWGINQPQHF.

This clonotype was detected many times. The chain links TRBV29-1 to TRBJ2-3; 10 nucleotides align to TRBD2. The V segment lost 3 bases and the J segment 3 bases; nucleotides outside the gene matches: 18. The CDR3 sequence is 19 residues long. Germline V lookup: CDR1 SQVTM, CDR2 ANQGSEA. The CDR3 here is CSVDGLASGSRAPTDTQYF. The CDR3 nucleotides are TGCAGCGTTGACGGTCTGGCTAGCGGGAGCCGGGCCCCTACAGATACGCAGTATTTT.

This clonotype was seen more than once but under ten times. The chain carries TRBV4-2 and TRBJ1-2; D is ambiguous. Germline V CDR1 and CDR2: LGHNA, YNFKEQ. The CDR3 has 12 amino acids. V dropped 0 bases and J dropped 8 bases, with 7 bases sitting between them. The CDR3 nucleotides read TGTGCCAGCAGCCAAGATTCGAGAGGCTACACCTTC. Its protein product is CASSQDSRGYTF.

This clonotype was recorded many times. For the CDR3, the DNA is TGTGCCATCAGTGATCGTGTGGGCTTTGGCACAGATACGCAGTATTTT. It encodes CAISDRVGFGTDTQYF. The chain couples TRBV10-3 to TRBJ2-3; D gene ambiguous. V dropped 3 bases and J dropped 1 base, with 14 bases sitting between them. The CDR3 spans 16 residues. Germline V gene sequence: CDR1 ENHRY, CDR2 SYGVKD.

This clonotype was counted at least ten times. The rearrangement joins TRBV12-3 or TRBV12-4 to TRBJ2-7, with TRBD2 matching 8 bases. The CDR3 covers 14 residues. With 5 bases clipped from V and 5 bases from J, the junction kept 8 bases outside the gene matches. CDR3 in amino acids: CASSQGLVFDEQYF. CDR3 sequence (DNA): TGTGCCAGCAGTCAGGGACTAGTGTTCGACGAGCAGTACTTC.

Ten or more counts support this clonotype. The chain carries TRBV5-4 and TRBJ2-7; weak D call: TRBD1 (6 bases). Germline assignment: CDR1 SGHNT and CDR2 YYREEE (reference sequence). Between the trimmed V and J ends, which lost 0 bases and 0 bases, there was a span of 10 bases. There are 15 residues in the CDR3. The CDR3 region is CASSLVAQGSYEQYF. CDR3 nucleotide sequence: TGTGCCAGCAGCTTGGTAGCACAGGGCTCCTACGAGCAGTACTTC.

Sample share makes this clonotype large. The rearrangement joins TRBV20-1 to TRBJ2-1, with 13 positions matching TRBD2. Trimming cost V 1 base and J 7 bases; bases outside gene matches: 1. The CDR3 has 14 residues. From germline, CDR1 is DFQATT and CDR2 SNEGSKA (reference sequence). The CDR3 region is CSARGGLAGNEQFF. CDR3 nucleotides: TGCAGTGCTAGAGGGGGACTAGCGGGAAATGAGCAGTTCTTC.

The CDR3 nucleotides are TGTGCCAGTAGTACCGTAGCGGGAGGGGTTGATGAGCAGTTCTTC. This gives the protein CASSTVAGGVDEQFF. The chain recombines TRBV19 with TRBJ2-1, with 11 bases that match TRBD2. Germline V lookup: CDR1 LNHDA, CDR2 SQIVND (reference sequence). This CDR3 has 15 amino acids. V shed 4 bases, J shed 8 bases, and the junction held 7 bases outside the gene matches.

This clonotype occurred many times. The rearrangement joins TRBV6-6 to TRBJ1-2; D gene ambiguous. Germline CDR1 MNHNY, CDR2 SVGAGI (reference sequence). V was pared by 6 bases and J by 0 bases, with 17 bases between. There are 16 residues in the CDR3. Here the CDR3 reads CASRDESNRANYGYTF. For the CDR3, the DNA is TGTGCCAGCAGGGATGAAAGTAATCGGGCTAACTATGGCTACACCTTC.

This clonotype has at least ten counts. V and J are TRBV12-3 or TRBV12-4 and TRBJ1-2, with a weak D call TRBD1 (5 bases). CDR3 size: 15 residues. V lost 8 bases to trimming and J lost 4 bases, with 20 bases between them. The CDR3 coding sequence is TGTGCCAGCGGCGACCGTTTAGGGGAAGCCTATGGCTACACCTTC. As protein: CASGDRLGEAYGYTF.

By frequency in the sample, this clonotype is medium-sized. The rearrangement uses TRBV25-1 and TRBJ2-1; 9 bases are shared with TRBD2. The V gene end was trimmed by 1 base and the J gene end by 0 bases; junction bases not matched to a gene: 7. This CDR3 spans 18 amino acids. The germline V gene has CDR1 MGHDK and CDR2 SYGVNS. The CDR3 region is CASSEFAGGLSSYNEQFF. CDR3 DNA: TGTGCCAGCAGTGAATTTGCGGGAGGGTTAAGCTCCTACAATGAGCAGTTCTTC.

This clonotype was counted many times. This CDR3 is CSVRGASYEQYF. CDR3 in DNA: TGCAGCGTCAGGGGGGCCTCCTACGAGCAGTACTTC. The chain recombines TRBV29-1 with TRBJ2-7; possible D gene TRBD1, 7 bases. Germline CDR1 and CDR2: SQVTM and ANQGSEA. This CDR3 has 12 amino acids. V was cut by 6 bases and J by 0 bases, with 9 bases left in between.

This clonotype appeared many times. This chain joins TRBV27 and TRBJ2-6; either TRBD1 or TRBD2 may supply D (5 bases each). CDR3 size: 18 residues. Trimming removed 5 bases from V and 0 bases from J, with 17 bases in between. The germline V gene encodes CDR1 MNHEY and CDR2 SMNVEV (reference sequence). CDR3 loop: CASSLKNGAFSGANVLTF. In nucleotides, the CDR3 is TGTGCCAGCAGTCTTAAGAACGGGGCATTCTCTGGGGCCAACGTCCTGACTTTC. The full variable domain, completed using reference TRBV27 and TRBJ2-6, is EAQVTQNPRYLITVTGKKLTVTCSQNMNHEYMSWYRQDPGLGLRQIYYSMNVEVTDKGDVPEGYKVSRKEKRNFPLILESPSPNQTSLYFCASSLKNGAFSGANVLTFGAGSRLTVL.

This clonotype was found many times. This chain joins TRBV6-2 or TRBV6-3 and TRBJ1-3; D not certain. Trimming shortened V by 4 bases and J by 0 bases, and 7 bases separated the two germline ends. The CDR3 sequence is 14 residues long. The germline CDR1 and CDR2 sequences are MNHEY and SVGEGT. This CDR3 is CASSFHSSGNTIYF. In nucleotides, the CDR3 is TGTGCCAGCAGTTTTCACAGCTCTGGAAACACCATATATTTT.

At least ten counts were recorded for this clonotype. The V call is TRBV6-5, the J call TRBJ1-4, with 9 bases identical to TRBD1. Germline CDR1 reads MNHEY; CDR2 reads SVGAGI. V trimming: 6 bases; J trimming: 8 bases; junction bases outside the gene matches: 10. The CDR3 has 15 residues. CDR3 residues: CASRTMTGGGEKLFF. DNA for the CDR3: TGTGCCAGCAGGACGATGACAGGGGGAGGGGAAAAACTGTTTTTT.

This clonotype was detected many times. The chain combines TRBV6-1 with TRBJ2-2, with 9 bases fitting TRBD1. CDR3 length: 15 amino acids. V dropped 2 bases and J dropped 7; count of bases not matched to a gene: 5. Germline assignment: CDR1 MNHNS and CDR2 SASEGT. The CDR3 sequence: CASSERTGDHGELFF. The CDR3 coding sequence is TGTGCCAGCAGTGAAAGGACAGGGGATCACGGGGAGCTGTTTTTT.

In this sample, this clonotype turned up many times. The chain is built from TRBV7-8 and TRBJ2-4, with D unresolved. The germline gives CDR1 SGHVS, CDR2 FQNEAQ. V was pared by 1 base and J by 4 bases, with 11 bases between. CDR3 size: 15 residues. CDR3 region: CASSLVSYEKNIQYF. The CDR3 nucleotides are TGTGCCAGCAGCTTAGTTTCATATGAAAAAAACATTCAGTACTTC. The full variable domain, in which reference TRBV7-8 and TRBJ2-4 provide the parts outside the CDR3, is GAGVSQSPRYKVAKRGQDVALRCDPISGHVSLFWYQQALGQGPEFLTYFQNEAQLDKSGLPSDRFFAERPEGSVSTLKIQRTQQEDSAVYLCASSLVSYEKNIQYFGAGTRLSVL.

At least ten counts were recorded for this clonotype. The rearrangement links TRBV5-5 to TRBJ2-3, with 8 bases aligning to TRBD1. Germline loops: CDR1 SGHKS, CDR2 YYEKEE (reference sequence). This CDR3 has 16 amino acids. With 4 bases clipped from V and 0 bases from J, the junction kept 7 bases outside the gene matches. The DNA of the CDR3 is TGTGCCAGCAGCGCTGGGACAGGCCCTAGCACAGATACGCAGTATTTT. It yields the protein CASSAGTGPSTDTQYF.

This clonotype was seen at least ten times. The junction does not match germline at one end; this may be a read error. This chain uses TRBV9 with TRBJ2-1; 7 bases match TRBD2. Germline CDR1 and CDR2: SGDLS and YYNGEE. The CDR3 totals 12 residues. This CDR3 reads CASSGTSFPPLF. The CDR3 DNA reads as TGTGCCAGCAGCGGGACTAGTTTCCCCCCATTGTTC. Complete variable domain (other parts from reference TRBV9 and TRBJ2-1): DSGVTQTPKHLITATGQRVTLRCSPRSGDLSVYWYQQSLDQGLQFLIQYYNGEERAKGNILERFSAQQFPDLHSELNLSSLELGDSALYFCASSGTSFPPLFGPGTRLTVL.

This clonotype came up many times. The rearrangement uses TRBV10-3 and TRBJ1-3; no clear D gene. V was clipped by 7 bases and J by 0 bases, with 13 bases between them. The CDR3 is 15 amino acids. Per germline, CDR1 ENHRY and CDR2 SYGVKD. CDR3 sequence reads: CAIKAVHNSGNTIYF. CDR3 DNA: TGTGCCATCAAGGCTGTGCACAACTCTGGAAACACCATATATTTT.

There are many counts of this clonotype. DNA of the CDR3: TGTGCCACTCGCGAGGGAAGGGGCAATGAGCAGTTCTTC. This translates into CATREGRGNEQFF. The chain has TRBV28 and TRBJ2-1; D might be TRBD1 or TRBD2, each matching 5 bases. Germline V gives CDR1 MDHEN, CDR2 SYDVKM. There are 13 residues in the CDR3. V lost 10 bases to trimming and J lost 6 bases, with 16 bases between them.